The 23 T cell receptor beta chains presented below share a single source sample, sequenced in a study of cytomegalovirus exposure and HLA in healthy donors. The PCR made use of 60 Vbeta and 13 Jbeta primers. This table comes from immunoSEQ multiplex PCR, and its TCRdb copy is limited to in-frame clones, with some not included. With over 100,000 clones in the sample, the ten largest clones hold around 7%. Sequenced sample: PBMCs. The receptors come from a man aged 40-55 years in good health and CMV-seropositive.

The chain has TRBV28 and TRBJ2-1; weak D call: TRBD2 (5 bases). Between the trimmed V and J ends, which lost 8 bases and 4 bases, there was a span of 21 bases. From germline, CDR1 is MDHEN and CDR2 SYDVKM. The CDR3 runs to 16 residues. CDR3 coding DNA: TGTGCCAGCCTTTACAGAGGGCCAGAGGCATACAATGAGCAGTTCTTC. It is translated as CASLYRGPEAYNEQFF.

This chain links TRBV10-3 with TRBJ2-2; weak D call: TRBD1 (5 bases). This CDR3 is 14 amino acids long. CDR1 and CDR2 from the germline V gene are ENHRY and SYGVKD. V gave up 3 bases and J gave up 6 bases, with 11 bases separating them. CDR3 nucleotides: TGTGCCATCAGTGAACCTAGGGGCGCCGGGGAGCTGTTTTTT. It yields the protein CAISEPRGAGELFF.

The rearrangement joins TRBV28 to TRBJ1-1; unclear D gene. Trimming took off 6 bases at V and 12 bases at J, with 14 bases between the two ends. The length of the CDR3 is 11 residues. Germline V gene sequence: CDR1 MDHEN, CDR2 SYDVKM. Here the CDR3 reads CASSRDRRSFF. The DNA for the CDR3 is TGTGCCAGCAGCCGAGATAGGAGGTCTTTCTTT.

The chain couples TRBV29-1 to TRBJ2-5; a weak D match, TRBD2 (6 bases). The tail of the sequence fits TRBJ2-7 better, so the J call may be wrong. This CDR3 has 15 residues. From germline, CDR1 is SQVTM and CDR2 ANQGSEA. The CDR3 sequence: CSVEGSGTGADEQYF. In DNA, the CDR3 is TGCAGCGTTGAGGGGAGTGGGACTGGTGCGGACGAGCAGTACTTC.

This chain links TRBV29-1 with TRBJ2-1, with D perhaps TRBD1 (6 bases). This CDR3 is 13 amino acids long. The V gene lost 4 bases and the J gene lost 7 bases, with 14 bases spanning the gap. CDR1 is SQVTM, CDR2 ANQGSEA, per germline. CDR3 in amino acids: CSVVNRVLNEQFF. CDR3 bases: TGCAGCGTTGTGAACAGGGTTTTGAATGAGCAGTTCTTC.

The chain combines TRBV5-1 with TRBJ1-1; no firm D call. CDR3 length equals 13 residues. Trimming shortened V by 0 bases and J by 0 bases, and 3 bases separated the two germline ends. Germline lookup yields CDR1 SGHRS and CDR2 YFSETQ. The CDR3, as DNA: TGCGCCAGCAGCTTGGCAGTGAACACTGAAGCTTTCTTT. It specifies CASSLAVNTEAFF.

The rearrangement links TRBV5-3 to TRBJ2-7; 7 positions agree with TRBD1. TRBV5-3 is an ORF, with its function uncertain. The junction had 5 bases not matched to a gene; V was cut back by 2 bases and J by 0 bases. The CDR3 consists of 15 residues. The chain's CDR3 is CARSFEGAGSYEQYF. In DNA, the CDR3 is TGTGCCAGAAGCTTTGAGGGGGCAGGCTCCTACGAGCAGTACTTC.

The chain recombines TRBV2 with TRBJ1-1, with 7 nucleotides matching TRBD1. The length of the CDR3 is 14 residues. Germline V gene lookup returns CDR1 SNHLY and CDR2 FYNNEI. The V gene end was trimmed by 5 bases and the J gene end by 2 bases; junction bases not matched to a gene: 5. CDR3: CASSYRDSNTEAFF. CDR3 coding DNA: TGTGCCAGCAGTTACCGGGACAGTAACACTGAAGCTTTCTTT.

The J gene is TRBJ2-5, the V gene TRBV6-1; TRBD1 matches 8 bases. The CDR3 is made up of 17 amino acids. J gave up 5 bases and V 2 bases, and 13 bases lay outside the gene matches. CDR1 is MNHNS, CDR2 SASEGT, per germline. The CDR3 coding sequence is TGTGCCAGCAGTGAAACCCCAGGGGGCGCTTCCCCTGAGACCCAGTACTTC. Its protein is CASSETPGGASPETQYF.

The CDR3 DNA follows: TGTGCCTGGGCTCAGGGGAGGGATGATTCACCCCTCCACTTT. Amino acid sequence: CAWAQGRDDSPLHF. The chain combines TRBV30 with TRBJ1-6; possibly TRBD1 for D (6 bases). V was trimmed by 5 bases and J by 8 bases, leaving 16 bases between them. The CDR3 is 14 residues long. CDR1 GTSNPN and CDR2 SVGIG come from the germline V gene (reference sequence).

The V and J genes are TRBV29-1 and TRBJ2-3; D is unclear. Trimming took 5 bases from V and 2 from J, leaving 11 bases between them. The CDR3 loop spans 13 amino acids. CDR1 is SQVTM, CDR2 ANQGSEA, per germline. DNA of the CDR3: TGCAGCGTTAGCGCGGAACCCACAGATACGCAGTATTTT. This sequence encodes CSVSAEPTDTQYF.

The chain joins TRBV11-2 to TRBJ2-1, with TRBD2 matching 16 bases. Trimming at V came to 7 bases and at J to 8 bases, leaving 8 bases not matched to a gene. CDR3 size: 16 residues. The germline CDR1 and CDR2 sequences are SGHAT and FQNNGV. DNA of the CDR3: TGTGCCAGCACCGTTCTAGGGACTAGCGGGAGGGATGAGCAGTTCTTC. Protein: CASTVLGTSGRDEQFF.

The chain combines TRBV5-1 with TRBJ1-3; unclear D gene. The CDR3 has 15 residues. V was cut by 5 bases and J by 3 bases, with 15 bases left in between. The germline CDR1 and CDR2 sequences are SGHRS and YFSETQ. DNA of the CDR3: TGCGCCAGCAGTTCCGGAGGACTCGGTGGAAACACCATATATTTT. It encodes CASSSGGLGGNTIYF.

The chain employs TRBV15 and TRBJ2-2; 9 positions agree with TRBD2. The CDR3 covers 17 residues. V shed 1 base, J shed 5 bases, and the junction held 8 bases outside the gene matches. Germline-derived CDR1 and CDR2 are LNHNV and YYDKDF (reference sequence). The CDR3 sequence: CATSRGSLAGRTGELFF. CDR3 DNA sequence: TGTGCCACCAGCAGAGGGTCCCTAGCGGGACGGACCGGGGAGCTGTTTTTT. Full variable domain (outside the CDR3, taken from reference TRBV15 and TRBJ2-2): DAMVIQNPRYQVTQFGKPVTLSCSQTLNHNVMYWYQQKSSQAPKLLFHYYDKDFNNEADTPDNFQSRRPNTSFCFLDIRSPGLGDTAMYLCATSRGSLAGRTGELFFGEGSRLTVL.

The V gene is TRBV4-2, the J gene TRBJ1-1, with D hard to call. The ends were cut back, 3 bases at V and 4 bases at J, with 18 bases in the middle. Germline CDR1 reads LGHNA; CDR2 reads YNFKEQ. The CDR3 has 16 residues. CDR3 amino acids: CASSHETVVAGTEAFF. CDR3 coding DNA: TGTGCCAGCAGCCACGAAACGGTGGTAGCGGGCACTGAAGCTTTCTTT.

The chain recombines TRBV11-2 with TRBJ2-3; the match to TRBD2 covers 10 bases. The CDR3 totals 16 residues. With V trimmed by 5 bases and J by 4 bases, 9 bases remained unmatched. The V gene's germline CDR1 is SGHAT and CDR2 FQNNGV. CDR3 bases: TGTGCCAGCAGCATATCCGAGCGGGAGGGGCCAGATACGCAGTATTTT. Protein: CASSISEREGPDTQYF. Variable domain in full (rest from reference TRBV11-2 and TRBJ2-3): EAGVAQSPRYKIIEKRQSVAFWCNPISGHATLYWYQQILGQGPKLLIQFQNNGVVDDSQLPKDRFSAERLKGVDSTLKIQPAKLEDSAVYLCASSISEREGPDTQYFGPGTRLTVL.

The rearrangement links TRBV4-2 to TRBJ2-7; 7 bases align to TRBD2. The CDR3 runs to 17 residues. In germline, CDR1 is LGHNA, CDR2 YNFKEQ. V gave up 4 bases and J gave up 0 bases; unmatched junction bases: 12. The DNA of the CDR3 is TGTGCCAGCAGCCCTAAGAAAGGAGGACTAGACTCCTACGAGCAGTACTTC. It yields the protein CASSPKKGGLDSYEQYF.

The chain joins TRBV15 to TRBJ2-1, with TRBD1 matching 7 bases. This CDR3 spans 15 amino acids. The V gene's germline CDR1 is LNHNV and CDR2 YYDKDF (reference sequence). Germline trimming cut 2 bases from V and 2 bases from J; bases unmatched to any gene: 3. The CDR3 DNA is TGTGCCACCAGCAGAAGGACAGGTACCTACAATGAGCAGTTCTTC. This translates into CATSRRTGTYNEQFF.

The chain recombines TRBV19 with TRBJ2-3; 9 nucleotides match TRBD2. Unmatched junction bases numbered 12, after V lost 5 bases and J lost 3 bases. The germline CDR1 and CDR2 sequences are LNHDA and SQIVND (reference sequence). The CDR3 is 17 amino acids. This CDR3 is CASSLTLLAGRTDTQYF. The CDR3 DNA sequence: TGTGCCAGTAGTCTCACCCTTCTAGCGGGAAGGACAGATACGCAGTATTTT.

This chain uses TRBV2 with TRBJ2-2; D gene uncertain. CDR1 is SNHLY, CDR2 FYNNEI, per germline. The ends were cut back, 1 base at V and 5 bases at J, with 11 bases in the middle. CDR3 length equals 15 residues. The CDR3 bases are TGTGCCAGCAGTGAAGGGAATAGCAGAACCGGGGAGCTGTTTTTT. It yields the protein CASSEGNSRTGELFF.

This chain connects TRBV5-1 to TRBJ1-2; possible D gene TRBD1, 6 bases. CDR3 size: 14 residues. Germline-derived CDR1 and CDR2 are SGHRS and YFSETQ. The V gene lost 4 bases and the J gene lost 0 bases, with 10 bases spanning the gap. The CDR3 spells CASSPGEANYGYTF. The CDR3 DNA reads TGCGCCAGCAGCCCAGGGGAAGCTAACTATGGCTACACCTTC.

The chain uses TRBV27 and TRBJ2-5; tentative D call: TRBD2 (6 bases). The end of the DNA is better explained by TRBJ2-7, so the J call may be wrong. This CDR3 is 15 amino acids long. The germline V gene has CDR1 MNHEY and CDR2 SMNVEV (reference sequence). The CDR3 loop reads CASSPAGHHTYEQYF. DNA for the CDR3: TGTGCCAGCAGTCCAGCGGGCCATCACACCTACGAGCAGTACTTC.

The rearrangement links TRBV14 to TRBJ2-7; 16 bases fit TRBD2. The J segment lost 5 bases and the V segment lost 4 bases, leaving 8 bases of the junction unmatched. Germline CDR1 is SGHDN and CDR2 is FVKESK. The CDR3 runs 17 residues. The CDR3 nucleotides are TGTGCCAGCAGCCGACGGGGACTAGCGGGAGGGCTGAACGAGCAGTACTTC. It encodes CASSRRGLAGGLNEQYF.